The 4 T cell receptor beta chains reported below all come from one sample, sequenced in a study of immune characterization of retroperitoneal liposarcoma. TCRdb analysed the PCR reads with MiXCR anew, one entry per CDR3 protein. The sample shows approximately 11,000 distinct CDR3 sequences, approximately 22% of them seen only once. The sample consisted of blood. These receptors came from a female donor with retroperitoneal liposarcoma.

Many counts were recorded for this clonotype. The chain couples TRBV11-2 to TRBJ1-2; D is unclear. V was pared by 5 bases and J by 4 bases, with 11 bases between. The CDR3 extends over 13 amino acids. Germline values: CDR1 SGHAT, CDR2 FQNNGV. The CDR3 sequence: CASSPDLTYGYTF. CDR3 in DNA: TGTGCCAGCAGCCCAGACCTTACCTATGGCTACACCTTC. Full variable domain (rest looked up from reference TRBV11-2 and TRBJ1-2): EAGVAQSPRYKIIEKRQSVAFWCNPISGHATLYWYQQILGQGPKLLIQFQNNGVVDDSQLPKDRFSAERLKGVDSTLKIQPAKLEDSAVYLCASSPDLTYGYTFGSGTRLTVV.

This clonotype counts as large (0.1 to 1%). This chain links TRBV6-1 with TRBJ2-2, with D perhaps matching TRBD2 (6 bases). The CDR3 is 14 residues long. Trimming removed 7 bases from V and 2 bases from J, with 11 bases in between. Germline V lookup: CDR1 MNHNS, CDR2 SASEGT. Here the CDR3 DNA reads TGTGCCAGCATACGGGAGCAAAACACCGGGGAGCTGTTTTTT. Translating gives CASIREQNTGELFF.

A few counts support this clonotype. This chain links TRBV19 with TRBJ1-1, with D possibly being TRBD1 (5 bases). V was shortened by 3 bases and J by 4 bases, with 12 bases between the two germline ends. The CDR3 totals 14 residues. Per the germline V gene, CDR1 is LNHDA and CDR2 is SQIVND (reference sequence). Here the CDR3 reads CASSIGAGSTEAFF. The CDR3 nucleotides read TGTGCCAGTAGTATCGGGGCAGGTAGCACTGAAGCTTTCTTT.

This clonotype was counted ten times or more. This sequence joins TRBV12-3 or TRBV12-4 and TRBJ2-5, with D possibly being TRBD1 (6 bases). V lost 7 bases, J lost 2 bases, and 23 bases lay in between. This CDR3 is built from 17 residues. DNA of the CDR3: TGTGCCAGCAACTTTAAGCCCAGGGGAAAGAAACAAGAGACCCAGTACTTC. Translated, it gives CASNFKPRGKKQETQYF.